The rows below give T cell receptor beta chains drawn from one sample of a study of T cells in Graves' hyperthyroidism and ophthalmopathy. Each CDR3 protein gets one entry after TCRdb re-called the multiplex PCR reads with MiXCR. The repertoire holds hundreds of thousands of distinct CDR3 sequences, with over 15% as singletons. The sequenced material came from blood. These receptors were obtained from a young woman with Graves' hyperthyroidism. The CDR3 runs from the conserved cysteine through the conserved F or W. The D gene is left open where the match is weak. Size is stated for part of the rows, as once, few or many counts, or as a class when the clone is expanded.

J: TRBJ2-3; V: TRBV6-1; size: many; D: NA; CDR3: CASSPSDTTDTQYF; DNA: TGTGCCAGCAGTCCCAGCGACACCACAGATACGCAGTATTTT
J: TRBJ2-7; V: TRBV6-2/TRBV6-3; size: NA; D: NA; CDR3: CASSEQTYEQYF; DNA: TGTGCCAGCAGCGAACAGACTTACGAGCAGTACTTC
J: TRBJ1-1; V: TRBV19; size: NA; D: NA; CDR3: CASIHRAKDTEAFF; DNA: TGTGCCAGTATCCACAGGGCGAAGGACACTGAAGCTTTCTTT
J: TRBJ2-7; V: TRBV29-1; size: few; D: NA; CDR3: CSVAGTPLGEQYF; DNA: TGCAGCGTCGCCGGGACACCCTTAGGCGAGCAGTACTTC
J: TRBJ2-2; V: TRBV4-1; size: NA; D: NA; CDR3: CASSQPGPRAGELFF; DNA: TGCGCCAGCAGCCAACCCGGGCCGAGGGCCGGGGAGCTGTTTTTT
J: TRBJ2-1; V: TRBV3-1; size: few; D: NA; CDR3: CASSQDQAPISYNEQFF; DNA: TGTGCCAGCAGCCAAGATCAGGCTCCAATCTCCTACAATGAGCAGTTCTTC
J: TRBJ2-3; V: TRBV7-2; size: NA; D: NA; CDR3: CASSSRLDDTQYF; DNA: TGTGCCAGCAGCAGCCGACTAGACGATACGCAGTATTTT
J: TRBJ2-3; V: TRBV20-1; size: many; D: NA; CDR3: CSAPDRPSTDTQYF; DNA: TGCAGTGCCCCGGACAGACCTAGCACAGATACGCAGTATTTT
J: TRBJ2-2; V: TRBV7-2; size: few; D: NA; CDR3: CASSLAKEGTGELFF; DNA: TGTGCCAGCAGCTTGGCAAAGGAGGGTACCGGGGAGCTGTTTTTT
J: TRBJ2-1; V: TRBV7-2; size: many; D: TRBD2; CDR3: CASSSPPSGSRFDEQFF; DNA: TGTGCCAGCAGCTCCCCCCCTAGCGGGAGTAGATTCGATGAGCAGTTCTTC
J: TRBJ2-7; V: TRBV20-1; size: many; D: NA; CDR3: CSVTGLGFYEQYF; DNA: TGCAGTGTTACGGGTCTAGGGTTTTACGAGCAGTACTTC
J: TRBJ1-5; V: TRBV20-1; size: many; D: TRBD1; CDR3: CSASRQGNQPQHF; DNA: TGCAGTGCTAGTCGACAGGGGAATCAGCCCCAGCATTTT
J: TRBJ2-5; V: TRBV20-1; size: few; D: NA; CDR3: CSARGWSEAEGETQYF; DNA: TGCAGTGCTAGAGGATGGTCCGAAGCTGAGGGAGAGACCCAGTACTTC
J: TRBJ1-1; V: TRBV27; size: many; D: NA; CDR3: CASSLPGQNTEAFF; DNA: TGTGCCAGCAGTTTACCGGGACAGAACACTGAAGCTTTCTTT
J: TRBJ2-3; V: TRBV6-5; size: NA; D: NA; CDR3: CASNFGGTTDTQYF; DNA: TGTGCCAGCAACTTCGGGGGGACAACAGATACGCAGTATTTT
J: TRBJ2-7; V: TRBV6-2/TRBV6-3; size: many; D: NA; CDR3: CASSYPAGNEQYF; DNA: TGTGCCAGCAGTTACCCTGCGGGGAACGAGCAGTACTTC
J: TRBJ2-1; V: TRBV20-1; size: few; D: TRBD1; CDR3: CSANQQGKLHAPNEQFF; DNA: TGCAGTGCTAATCAACAGGGGAAGCTCCACGCTCCCAATGAGCAGTTCTTC
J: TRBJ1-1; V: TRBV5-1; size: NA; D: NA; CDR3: CASSCEARECEAFF; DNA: TGCGCCAGCAGCTGTGAAGCTAGGGAATGTGAAGCTTTCTTT
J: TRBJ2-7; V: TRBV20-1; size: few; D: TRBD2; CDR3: CSVPETSGRSNEQYF; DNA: TGCAGTGTCCCGGAAACTAGCGGGAGATCCAACGAGCAGTACTTC
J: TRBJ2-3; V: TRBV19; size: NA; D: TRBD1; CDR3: CASSLHGPGGGTDTQYF; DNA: TGTGCCAGTAGTCTACACGGACCAGGGGGCGGCACAGATACGCAGTATTTT
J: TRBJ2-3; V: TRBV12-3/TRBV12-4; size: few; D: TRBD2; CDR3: CASFGSGGTDTQYF; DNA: TGTGCCAGCTTTGGTAGCGGGGGCACAGATACGCAGTATTTT
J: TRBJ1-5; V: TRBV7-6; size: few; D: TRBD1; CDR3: CASSSRTGPNQPQHF; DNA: TGTGCCAGCAGCTCTAGGACAGGGCCCAATCAGCCCCAGCATTTT
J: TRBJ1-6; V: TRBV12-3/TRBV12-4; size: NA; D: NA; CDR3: CASGLRHYNSPLHF; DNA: TGTGCCAGCGGACTCAGACACTATAATTCACCCCTCCACTTT
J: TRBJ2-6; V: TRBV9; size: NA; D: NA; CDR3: CASSVKAGGANVLTF; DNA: TGTGCCAGCAGCGTCAAGGCGGGAGGGGCCAACGTCCTGACTTTC
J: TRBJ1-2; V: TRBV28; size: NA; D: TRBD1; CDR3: CASSFRDRGGKRRGYTF; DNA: TGTGCCAGCAGTTTCCGAGACAGGGGCGGAAAGCGCCGCGGCTACACCTTC
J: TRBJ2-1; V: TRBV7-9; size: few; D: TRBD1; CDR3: CASSPGGLNEQFF; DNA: TGTGCCAGCAGCCCAGGGGGCCTCAATGAGCAGTTCTTC
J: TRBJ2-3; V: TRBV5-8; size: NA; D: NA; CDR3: CASSLAALSTDTRYF; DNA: TGTGCCAGCAGCTTGGCAGCTCTTAGCACAGATACGCGGTATTTT
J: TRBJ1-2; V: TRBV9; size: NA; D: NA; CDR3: CASSGPGRGVLYGYTF; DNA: TGTGCCAGCAGCGGCCCTGGACGGGGGGTTCTCTATGGCTACACCTTC
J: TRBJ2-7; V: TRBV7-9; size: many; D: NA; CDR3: CAGTTGASYEQYF; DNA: TGTGCCGGGACGACCGGGGCTTCCTACGAGCAGTACTTC
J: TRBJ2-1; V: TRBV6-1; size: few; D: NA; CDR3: CASSESSVRYNEQFF; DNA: TGTGCCAGCAGTGAATCGTCTGTCCGGTACAATGAGCAGTTCTTC
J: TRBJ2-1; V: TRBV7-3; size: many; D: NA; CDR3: CASSLTTGRNEQFF; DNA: TGTGCCAGCAGCTTAACTACAGGGCGCAATGAGCAGTTCTTC
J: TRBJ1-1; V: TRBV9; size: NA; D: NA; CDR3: CASSASQQGTEAFF; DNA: TGTGCCAGCAGCGCTTCACAGCAGGGAACTGAAGCTTTCTTT
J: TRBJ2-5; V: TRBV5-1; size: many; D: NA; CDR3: CASSLVDPGQETQYF; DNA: TGCGCCAGCAGCTTGGTGGACCCAGGGCAAGAGACCCAGTACTTC
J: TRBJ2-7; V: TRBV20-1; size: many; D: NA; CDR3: CSARRDLGSYEQYF; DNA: TGCAGTGCCAGGAGGGACTTAGGCTCCTACGAGCAGTACTTC
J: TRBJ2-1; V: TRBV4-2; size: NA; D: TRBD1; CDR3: CASSQDKRGQGSNEQFF; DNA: TGTGCCAGCAGCCAAGATAAAAGGGGACAGGGGTCGAATGAGCAGTTCTTC
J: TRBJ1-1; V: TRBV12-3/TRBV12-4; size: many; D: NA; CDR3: CASSKGLDTEAFF; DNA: TGTGCCAGCAGTAAAGGGTTGGACACTGAAGCTTTCTTT
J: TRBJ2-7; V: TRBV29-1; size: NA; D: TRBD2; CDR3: CSVSLTSGIIYEQYF; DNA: TGCAGCGTTTCCCTAACTAGCGGGATAATCTACGAGCAGTACTTC
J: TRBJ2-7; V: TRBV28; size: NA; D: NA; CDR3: CASSLPPQDSSYEQYF; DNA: TGTGCCAGCAGTCTCCCCCCGCAGGATAGCTCCTACGAGCAGTACTTC
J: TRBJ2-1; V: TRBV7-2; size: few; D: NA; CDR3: CASSLRGRGYNEQFF; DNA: TGTGCCAGCAGCTTAAGAGGCAGGGGCTACAATGAGCAGTTCTTC
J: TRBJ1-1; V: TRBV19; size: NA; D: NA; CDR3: CASSIGPPSGKAFF; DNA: TGTGCCAGTAGTATTGGGCCTCCGTCGGGGAAAGCTTTCTTT
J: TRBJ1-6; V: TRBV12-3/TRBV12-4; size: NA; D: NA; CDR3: CASSFGGSRALHF; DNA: TGTGCCAGCAGTTTTGGGGGGTCACGGGCCCTCCACTTT
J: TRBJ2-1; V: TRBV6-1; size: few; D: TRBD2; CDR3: CAVGDFGGTPYNEQFF; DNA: TGTGCCGTGGGGGATTTCGGGGGGACCCCCTACAATGAGCAGTTCTTC
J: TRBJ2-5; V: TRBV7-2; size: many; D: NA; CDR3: CASSLAGTGRETQYF; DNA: TGTGCCAGCAGCTTAGCCGGGACTGGGCGGGAGACCCAGTACTTC
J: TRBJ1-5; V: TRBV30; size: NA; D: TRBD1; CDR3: CAWRRSTGEPQHF; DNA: TGTGCCTGGAGACGGTCCACAGGGGAGCCCCAGCATTTT
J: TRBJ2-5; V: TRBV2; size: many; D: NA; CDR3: CASSSTPGTKETQYF; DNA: TGTGCCAGCAGTTCTACACCCGGGACGAAGGAGACCCAGTACTTC
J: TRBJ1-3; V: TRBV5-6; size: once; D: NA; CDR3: CASSSGGGSSGNTIYF; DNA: TGTGCCAGCAGCTCAGGCGGGGGCTCCTCTGGAAACACCATATATTTT
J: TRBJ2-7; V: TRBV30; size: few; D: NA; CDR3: CAWISGGTQYF; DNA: TGTGCCTGGATATCCGGTGGGACGCAGTACTTC
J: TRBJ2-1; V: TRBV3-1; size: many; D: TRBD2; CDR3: CASSQETSGRHYNEQFF; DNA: TGTGCCAGCAGCCAAGAGACTAGCGGGAGGCATTACAATGAGCAGTTCTTC
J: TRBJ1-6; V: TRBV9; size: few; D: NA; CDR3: CASSVEAGGNSPLHF; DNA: TGTGCCAGCAGCGTAGAGGCCGGGGGGAATTCACCCCTCCACTTT
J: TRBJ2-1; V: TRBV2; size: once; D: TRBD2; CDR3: CASSASGYDSHEQFF; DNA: TGTGCCAGCAGCGCTAGCGGGTACGATTCCCATGAGCAGTTCTTC
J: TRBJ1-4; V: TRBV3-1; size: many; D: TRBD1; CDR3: CASSLTGWEEKLFF; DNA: TGTGCCAGCAGCCTGACAGGGTGGGAGGAAAAACTGTTTTTT
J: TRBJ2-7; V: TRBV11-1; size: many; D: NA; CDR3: CASSPRGLMRPSPGEQYF; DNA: TGTGCCAGCAGCCCCCGCGGCCTTATGAGACCATCGCCGGGCGAGCAGTACTTC
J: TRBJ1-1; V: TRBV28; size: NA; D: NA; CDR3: CASRSRRSTEAFF; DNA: TGTGCCAGCAGGAGTCGAAGGAGCACTGAAGCTTTCTTT
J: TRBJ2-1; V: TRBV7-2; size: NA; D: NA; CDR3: CASSPPVADSYNDQFF; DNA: TGTGCCAGCAGCCCCCCAGTAGCGGACTCCTACAATGATCAGTTCTTC